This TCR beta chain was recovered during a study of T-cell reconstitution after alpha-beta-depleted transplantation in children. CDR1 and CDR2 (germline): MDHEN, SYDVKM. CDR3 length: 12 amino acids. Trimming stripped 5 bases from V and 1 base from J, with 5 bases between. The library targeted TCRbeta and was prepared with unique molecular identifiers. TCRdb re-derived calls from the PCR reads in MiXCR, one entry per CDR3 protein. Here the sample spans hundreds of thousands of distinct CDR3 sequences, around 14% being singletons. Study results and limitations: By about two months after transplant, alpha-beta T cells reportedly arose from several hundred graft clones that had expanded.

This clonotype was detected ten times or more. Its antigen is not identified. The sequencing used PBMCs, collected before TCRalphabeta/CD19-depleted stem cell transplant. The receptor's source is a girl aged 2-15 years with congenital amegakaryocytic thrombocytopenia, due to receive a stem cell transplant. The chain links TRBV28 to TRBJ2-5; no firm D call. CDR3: CASSETQETQYF. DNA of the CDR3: TGTGCCAGCAGTGAGACCCAAGAGACCCAGTACTTC.